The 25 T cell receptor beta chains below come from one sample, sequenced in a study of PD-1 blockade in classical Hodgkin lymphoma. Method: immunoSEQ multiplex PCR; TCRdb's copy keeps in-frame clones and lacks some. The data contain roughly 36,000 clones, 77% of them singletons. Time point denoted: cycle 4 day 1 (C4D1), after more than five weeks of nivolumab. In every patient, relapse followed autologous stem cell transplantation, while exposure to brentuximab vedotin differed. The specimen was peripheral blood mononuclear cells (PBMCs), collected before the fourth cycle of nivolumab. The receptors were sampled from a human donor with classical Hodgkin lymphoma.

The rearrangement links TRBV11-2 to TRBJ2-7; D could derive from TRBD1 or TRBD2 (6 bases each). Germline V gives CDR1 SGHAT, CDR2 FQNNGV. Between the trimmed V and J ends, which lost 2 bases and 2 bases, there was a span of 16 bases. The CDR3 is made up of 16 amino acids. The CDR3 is CASSLPLEGGPYEQYF. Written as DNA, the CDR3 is TGTGCCAGCAGCTTACCTCTTGAGGGGGGTCCCTACGAGCAGTACTTC.

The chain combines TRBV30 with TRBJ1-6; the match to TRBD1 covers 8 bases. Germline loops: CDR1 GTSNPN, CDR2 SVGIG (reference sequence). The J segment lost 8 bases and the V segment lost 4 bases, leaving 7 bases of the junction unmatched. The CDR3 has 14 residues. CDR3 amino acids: CAWTKTGVDSPLHF. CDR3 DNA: TGTGCCTGGACCAAGACAGGGGTGGATTCACCCCTCCACTTT.

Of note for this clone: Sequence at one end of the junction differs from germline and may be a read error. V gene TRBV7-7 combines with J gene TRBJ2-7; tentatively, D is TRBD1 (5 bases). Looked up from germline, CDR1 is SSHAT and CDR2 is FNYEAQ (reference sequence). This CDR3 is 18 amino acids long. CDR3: CASSPRIPTGTYPHEQYF. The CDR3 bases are TGTGCTAGCAGCCCTAGAATCCCAACAGGAACCTACCCCCACGAGCAGTACTTC.

This CDR3 is CASSDFRDIYTSRAWQYF. The CDR3 DNA follows: TGTGCCAGCAGTGATTTTCGGGACATTTATACGAGTAGGGCTTGGCAGTACTTC. The rearrangement links TRBV2 to TRBJ2-7; the D gene is possibly TRBD1 (6 bases). V gave up 3 bases and J gave up 9 bases, with 30 bases separating them. Germline-derived CDR1 and CDR2 are SNHLY and FYNNEI. This CDR3 spans 18 amino acids.

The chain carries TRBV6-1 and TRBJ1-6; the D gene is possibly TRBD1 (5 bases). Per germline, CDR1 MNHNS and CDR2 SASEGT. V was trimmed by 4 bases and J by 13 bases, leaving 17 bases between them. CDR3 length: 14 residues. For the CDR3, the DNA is TGTGCCAGCAGTGGTGTAGCAGGGAGGACCCCCCTCCACTTT. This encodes CASSGVAGRTPLHF.

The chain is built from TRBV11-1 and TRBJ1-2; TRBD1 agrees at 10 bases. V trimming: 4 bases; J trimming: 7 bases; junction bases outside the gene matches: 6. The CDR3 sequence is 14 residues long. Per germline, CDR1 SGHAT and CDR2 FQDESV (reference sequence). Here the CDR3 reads CASSSERQGAGYTF. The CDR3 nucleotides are TGTGCCAGCAGCTCAGAAAGACAGGGGGCTGGCTACACCTTC.

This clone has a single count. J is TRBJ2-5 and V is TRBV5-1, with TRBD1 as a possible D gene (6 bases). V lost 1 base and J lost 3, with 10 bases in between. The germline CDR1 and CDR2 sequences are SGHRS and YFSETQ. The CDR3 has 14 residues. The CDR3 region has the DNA TGCGCCAGCAGCTTGTTTGCAGGGGAAGAGACCCAGTACTTC. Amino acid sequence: CASSLFAGEETQYF.

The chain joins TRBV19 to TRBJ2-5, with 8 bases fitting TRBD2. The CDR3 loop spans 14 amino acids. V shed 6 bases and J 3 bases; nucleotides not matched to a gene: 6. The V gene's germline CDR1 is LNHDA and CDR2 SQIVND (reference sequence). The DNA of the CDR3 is TGTGCCAGTAGCACAGCGGGGGACGAAGAGACCCAGTACTTC. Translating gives CASSTAGDEETQYF.

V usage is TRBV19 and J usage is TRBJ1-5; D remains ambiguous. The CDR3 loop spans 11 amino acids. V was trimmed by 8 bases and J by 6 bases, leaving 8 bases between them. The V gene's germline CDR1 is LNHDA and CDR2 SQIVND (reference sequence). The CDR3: CASLNRQPQHF. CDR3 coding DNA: TGTGCCAGTTTAAATCGTCAGCCCCAGCATTTT.

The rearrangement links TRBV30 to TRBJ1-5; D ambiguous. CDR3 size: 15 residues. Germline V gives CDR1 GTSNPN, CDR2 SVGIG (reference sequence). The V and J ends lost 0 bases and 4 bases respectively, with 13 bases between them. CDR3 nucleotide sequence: TGTGCCTGGAGTGTCGGGAACAGCAAGAATCAGCCCCAGCATTTT. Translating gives CAWSVGNSKNQPQHF.

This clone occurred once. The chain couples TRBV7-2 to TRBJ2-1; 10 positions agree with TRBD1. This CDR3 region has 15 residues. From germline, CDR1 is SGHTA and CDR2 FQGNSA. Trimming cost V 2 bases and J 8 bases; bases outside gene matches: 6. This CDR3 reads CASSLTGQGTDEQFF. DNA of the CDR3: TGTGCCAGCAGCTTAACGGGACAGGGGACCGATGAGCAGTTCTTC.

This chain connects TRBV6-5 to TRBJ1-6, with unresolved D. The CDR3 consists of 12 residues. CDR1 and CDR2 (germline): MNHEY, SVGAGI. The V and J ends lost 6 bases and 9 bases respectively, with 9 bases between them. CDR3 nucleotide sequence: TGTGCCAGCAGGATGGGGAGTTCACCCCTCCACTTT. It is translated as CASRMGSSPLHF.

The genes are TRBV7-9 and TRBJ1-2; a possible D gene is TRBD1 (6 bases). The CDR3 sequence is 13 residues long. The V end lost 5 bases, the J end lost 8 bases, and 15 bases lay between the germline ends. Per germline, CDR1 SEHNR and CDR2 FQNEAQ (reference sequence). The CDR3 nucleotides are TGTGCCAGCAGCCAGACAGGACTGGAAGGCTACACCTTC. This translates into CASSQTGLEGYTF.

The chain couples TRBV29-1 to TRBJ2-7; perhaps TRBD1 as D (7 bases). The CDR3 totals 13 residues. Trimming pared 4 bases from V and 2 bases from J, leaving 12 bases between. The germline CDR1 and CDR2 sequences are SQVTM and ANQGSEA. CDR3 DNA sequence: TGCAGCGTTGGGGCGGGACAGACCTACGAGCAGTACTTC. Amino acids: CSVGAGQTYEQYF.

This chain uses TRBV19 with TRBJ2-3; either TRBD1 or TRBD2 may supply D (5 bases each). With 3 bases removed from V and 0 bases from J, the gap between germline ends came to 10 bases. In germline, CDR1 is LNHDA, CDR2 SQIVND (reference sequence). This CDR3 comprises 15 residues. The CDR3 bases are TGTGCCAGTAGTATGAGGGGCTGGAGCACAGATACGCAGTATTTT. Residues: CASSMRGWSTDTQYF.

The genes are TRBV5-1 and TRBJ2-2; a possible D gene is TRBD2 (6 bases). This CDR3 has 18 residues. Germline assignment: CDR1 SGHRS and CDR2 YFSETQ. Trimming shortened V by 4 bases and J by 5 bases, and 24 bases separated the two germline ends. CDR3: CASSPPTVFQRATGELFF. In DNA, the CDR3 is TGCGCCAGCAGCCCCCCGACAGTATTCCAGCGGGCTACCGGGGAGCTGTTTTTT.

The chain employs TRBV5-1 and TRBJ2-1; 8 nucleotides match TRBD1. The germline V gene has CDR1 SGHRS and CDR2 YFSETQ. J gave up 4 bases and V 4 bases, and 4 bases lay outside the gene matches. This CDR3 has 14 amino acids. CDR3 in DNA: TGCGCCAGCAGCCGGACAGGGCCTTACAATGAGCAGTTCTTC. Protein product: CASSRTGPYNEQFF.

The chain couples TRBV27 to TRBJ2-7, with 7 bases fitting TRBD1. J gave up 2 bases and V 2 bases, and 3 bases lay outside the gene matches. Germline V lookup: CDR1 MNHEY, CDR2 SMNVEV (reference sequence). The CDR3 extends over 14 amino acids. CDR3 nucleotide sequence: TGTGCCAGCAGTTTAGGGACAGTTACCTACGAGCAGTACTTC. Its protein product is CASSLGTVTYEQYF.

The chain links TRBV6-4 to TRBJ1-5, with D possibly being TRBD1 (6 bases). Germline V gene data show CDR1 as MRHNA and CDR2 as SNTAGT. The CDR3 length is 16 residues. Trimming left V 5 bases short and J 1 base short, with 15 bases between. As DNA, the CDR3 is TGTGCCAGCAGTCCCCCGGGACATAGGAGCAATCAGCCCCAGCATTTT. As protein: CASSPPGHRSNQPQHF.

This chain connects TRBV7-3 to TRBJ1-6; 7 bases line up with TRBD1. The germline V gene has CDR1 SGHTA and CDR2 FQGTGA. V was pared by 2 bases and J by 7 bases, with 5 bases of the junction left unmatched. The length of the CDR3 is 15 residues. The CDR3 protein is CASSLQPGQNSPLHF. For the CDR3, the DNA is TGTGCCAGCAGCTTACAACCGGGACAGAATTCACCCCTCCACTTT.

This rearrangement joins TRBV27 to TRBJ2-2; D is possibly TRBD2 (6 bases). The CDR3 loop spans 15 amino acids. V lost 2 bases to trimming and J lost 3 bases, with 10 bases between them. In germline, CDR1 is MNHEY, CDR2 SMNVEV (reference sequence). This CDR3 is CASSLIGGDTGELFF. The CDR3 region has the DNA TGTGCCAGCAGTTTAATCGGAGGGGACACCGGGGAGCTGTTTTTT.

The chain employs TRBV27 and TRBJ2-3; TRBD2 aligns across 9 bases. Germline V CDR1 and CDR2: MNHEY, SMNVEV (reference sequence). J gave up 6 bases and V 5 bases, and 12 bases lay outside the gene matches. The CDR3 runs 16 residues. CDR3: CASSPGLASRLDTQYF. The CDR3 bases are TGTGCCAGCAGTCCCGGACTAGCGAGTCGTCTGGATACGCAGTATTTT.

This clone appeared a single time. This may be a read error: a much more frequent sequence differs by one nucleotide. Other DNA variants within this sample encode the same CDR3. This chain's CDR3 is CASSQGGISGANVLTF. The CDR3 DNA sequence: TGTGCCAGCAGCCAAGGTGGTATCTCTGGGGCCAACGTCCTGACTTTC. The J gene is TRBJ2-6, the V gene TRBV5-4, with D unclear. V lost 4 bases and J lost 0, with 11 bases in between. The CDR3 length is 16 residues. Germline CDR1 and CDR2: SGHNT and YYREEE (reference sequence).

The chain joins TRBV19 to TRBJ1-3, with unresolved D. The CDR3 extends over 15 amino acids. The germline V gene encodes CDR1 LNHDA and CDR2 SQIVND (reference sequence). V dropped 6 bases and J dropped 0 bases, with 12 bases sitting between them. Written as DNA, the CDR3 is TGTGCCAGTAGGTTGAAGGGCTCCTCTGGAAACACCATATATTTT. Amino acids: CASRLKGSSGNTIYF.

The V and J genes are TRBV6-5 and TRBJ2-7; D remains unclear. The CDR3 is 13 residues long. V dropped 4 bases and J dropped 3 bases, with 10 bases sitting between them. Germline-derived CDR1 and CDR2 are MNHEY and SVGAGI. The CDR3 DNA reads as TGTGCCAGCAGTTCCCGTACCCTCTACGAGCAGTACTTC. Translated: CASSSRTLYEQYF.